Shown below are 5 T cell receptor beta chains from a single sample sequenced in a study of blood T cells in healthy people across ages (dated by TCRdb to 2014 to 2015). Libraries were constructed by 5' RACE. The data were produced on an Illumina HiSeq 2500. The second PCR ran for roughly 7 to 11 cycles and used a J-beta primer mix along with a sample-barcoded 5' primer. TCRdb reworked the public reads: Q25 trimming with fastp, MiXCR clone assembly, productive beta chains retained. Rows are combined by CDR3 protein, so each entry shows the most common genes and DNA. The sample data list more than 900,000 distinct CDR3 sequences, and 20% to 25% of these were observed just once. The ten largest clonotypes hold 0.65% to 0.75% of the sample. This sample was also put to use in a study of T cells of mothers and their children.

Sequencing used blood. These receptors were taken from a girl aged 2-10 years in good health.

This clonotype was picked up many times. J is TRBJ1-6 and V is TRBV3-1; D is unresolved. Between the trimmed V and J ends, which lost 5 bases and 0 bases, there was a span of 5 bases. This CDR3 has 14 residues. The germline V gene encodes CDR1 LGHDT and CDR2 YNNKEL (reference sequence). The CDR3 coding sequence is TGTGCCAGCAGCGAGAGCTCCTATAATTCACCCCTCCACTTT. Translated, it gives CASSESSYNSPLHF.

This clonotype was seen more than once but under ten times. DNA of the CDR3: TGTGCCAGCAGCTTAATCCCCCCAGCGGTGAGCACAGATACGCAGTATTTT. Residues: CASSLIPPAVSTDTQYF. V is TRBV7-6 and J is TRBJ2-3, with D perhaps TRBD2 (5 bases). Trimming took off 2 bases at V and 0 bases at J, with 15 bases between the two ends. The CDR3 loop spans 17 amino acids. Germline V gives CDR1 SGHVS, CDR2 FNYEAQ. The entire variable domain, with the rest obtained from reference TRBV7-6 and TRBJ2-3, is as follows: GAGVSQSPRYKVTKRGQDVALRCDPISGHVSLYWYRQALGQGPEFLTYFNYEAQQDKSGLPNDRFSAERPEGSISTLTIQRTEQRDSAMYRCASSLIPPAVSTDTQYFGPGTRLTVL.

The genes are TRBV7-8 and TRBJ1-1, with D possibly TRBD1 on 6 matching bases. Trimming took off 6 bases at V and 4 bases at J, with 15 bases between the two ends. Germline CDR1 is SGHVS and CDR2 is FQNEAQ. The CDR3 runs to 14 residues. The CDR3 loop reads CASSKQGGPTEAFF. CDR3 sequence (DNA): TGTGCCAGCAGTAAACAGGGTGGACCCACTGAAGCTTTCTTT.

The rearrangement links TRBV14 to TRBJ2-4, with D perhaps matching TRBD1 or TRBD2 (5 bases each). V was pared by 4 bases and J by 3 bases, with 19 bases between. The CDR3 length is 17 residues. The germline CDR1 and CDR2 sequences are SGHDN and FVKESK. CDR3 DNA sequence: TGTGCCAGCAGCCCAAATTACCGGGACGTCAACAAAAACATTCAGTACTTC. This encodes CASSPNYRDVNKNIQYF.

There are a few counts of this clonotype. This chain links TRBV5-1 with TRBJ2-1; D may correspond to TRBD1 or TRBD2 (5 bases each). The CDR3 covers 14 residues. Germline V gene lookup returns CDR1 SGHRS and CDR2 YFSETQ. The V and J ends lost 3 bases and 5 bases respectively, with 12 bases between them. This CDR3 is CASSWGPKNNEQFF. The DNA of the CDR3 is TGCGCCAGCAGCTGGGGACCCAAAAACAATGAGCAGTTCTTC.